A selection of T cell receptor beta chains follows, all from one sample in a study of cytomegalovirus exposure and HLA in healthy donors. Libraries were prepared by immunoSEQ multiplex PCR; TCRdb keeps only in-frame clonotypes and omits some of them. The sample yields fewer than 100,000 clones, approximately 78% seen once. Sequenced sample: PBMCs. Receptors originate from a male donor in good health and CMV-seropositive. Each CDR3 is given with its conserved first and last residue. A D gene is named only where the DNA matches it firmly. Some rows mark clone size as missing; the rest say once, few, many or name a class of expanded clone.

d_call,j_call,v_call,clone_size,cdr3_nt,cdr3_aa
TRBD2,TRBJ2-3,TRBV10-2,NA,TGCGCCAGCACGTTAGCGGGAGGACTGGCAGATACGCAGTATTTT,CASTLAGGLADTQYF
TRBD1,TRBJ2-7,TRBV7-6,NA,TGTGCCAGCAGCTTAGGTAAAGGGGGCGGCTACGAGCAGTACTTC,CASSLGKGGGYEQYF
NA,TRBJ1-3,TRBV15,once,TGTGCCACCAGCAGGGGGGGACCCTCTGGAAACACCATATATTTT,CATSRGGPSGNTIYF
NA,TRBJ2-7,TRBV20-1,NA,TGCAGTGCTTCTACGGTTTTCGGGCAGTACTTC,CSASTVFGQYF
NA,TRBJ1-1,TRBV4-2,NA,TGTGCCAGCAGCCAAGAGAGAATGAACACTGAAGCTTTCTTT,CASSQERMNTEAFF
NA,TRBJ1-2,TRBV6-4,NA,TGTGCCAGCAGTGGAGACAGACAATATGGCTACACCTTC,CASSGDRQYGYTF
NA,TRBJ2-7,TRBV28,NA,TGTGCCAGCAGTTTACAGGGCTGGGGCTACGAGCAGTACTTC,CASSLQGWGYEQYF
TRBD1,TRBJ2-1,TRBV6-4,medium-sized,TGTGCCAGCAGTGAGAAGACAGGGGGCTACAATGAGCAGTTCTTC,CASSEKTGGYNEQFF
TRBD1,TRBJ1-2,TRBV28,NA,TGTGCCAGCAGAGCGACAGGGTTGGGAGGCTACACCTTC,CASRATGLGGYTF
TRBD1,TRBJ2-3,TRBV6-5,NA,TGTGCCAGCAGGGACAGGGGCCCTGCAGATACGCAGTATTTT,CASRDRGPADTQYF
NA,TRBJ2-1,TRBV2,NA,TGTGCCAGCAGCCCCGGGACACTCTCCTACAATGAGCAGTTCTTC,CASSPGTLSYNEQFF
TRBD1,TRBJ2-5,TRBV14,NA,TGTGCCAGCAGCCTCACAGGGGGACAGACCCAGTACTTC,CASSLTGGQTQYF
TRBD2,TRBJ2-6,TRBV9,NA,TGTGCCAGCAGCGCCCGACTAGCGGGAGGCTCTGGGGCCAACGTCCTGACTTTC,CASSARLAGGSGANVLTF
TRBD1,TRBJ1-2,TRBV28,NA,TGTGCCAGCAGTACCTCAGGGCCGGGACAGGGGGCTCGGGGCTACACCTTC,CASSTSGPGQGARGYTF
NA,TRBJ2-3,TRBV9,once,TGTGCCAGCAGCGTAAACCCCCTAAGAGGTGCAGATACGCAGTATTTT,CASSVNPLRGADTQYF
NA,TRBJ2-7,TRBV2,NA,TGTGCCAGCACTACCAGTGTGGGACACTCCTACGAGCAGTACTTC,CASTTSVGHSYEQYF
NA,TRBJ2-2,TRBV18,NA,TGTGCCAGCTCCTCGGAGCGCCCCAACACCGGGGAGCTGTTTTTT,CASSSERPNTGELFF
TRBD1,TRBJ2-7,TRBV9,NA,TGTGCCAGCAGCGTAGCGGGTGGACAGGGCTCCTACGAGCAGTACTTC,CASSVAGGQGSYEQYF
NA,TRBJ2-3,TRBV28,NA,TGTGCCAGCAGTTCCCCCCGGGACAAAGGGGATGGAGATACGCAGTATTTT,CASSSPRDKGDGDTQYF
NA,TRBJ2-7,TRBV29-1,NA,TGCAGCGTTAAGGCGGTCTCTCACTCCTACGAGCAGTACTTC,CSVKAVSHSYEQYF
TRBD2,TRBJ2-3,TRBV2,NA,TGTGCCAGCACCCGGACTAGCGGGAGCACAGATACGCAGTATTTT,CASTRTSGSTDTQYF
TRBD1,TRBJ2-7,TRBV15,few,TGTGCCACCAGCAGAAAATTAGACAGGGACGAGCAGTACTTC,CATSRKLDRDEQYF
TRBD2,TRBJ2-5,TRBV25-1,NA,TGTGCCAGCAGTGGGGGGGGACTAGCGGCTATCCAAGAGACCCAGTACTTC,CASSGGGLAAIQETQYF
TRBD1,TRBJ1-5,TRBV28,NA,TGTGCCAGCAGTATCGGGACAGGGAGGGATCAGCCCCAGCATTTT,CASSIGTGRDQPQHF
TRBD2,TRBJ2-2,TRBV9,NA,TGTGCCAGCAGCGCCACCAAGCCAAGGACTAGCGGGAACACCGGGGAGCTGTTTTTT,CASSATKPRTSGNTGELFF
TRBD1,TRBJ2-7,TRBV5-1,NA,TGCGCCAGCAGCTTGGGGGGTTTCGGGACAGGTAAAAACGAGCAGTACTTC,CASSLGGFGTGKNEQYF
NA,TRBJ1-2,TRBV5-4,NA,TGTGCCAGCAGCAACCCCGGTCCGCTGAACTATGGCTACACCTTC,CASSNPGPLNYGYTF
NA,TRBJ2-1,TRBV27,NA,TGTGCCAGCAGTTTTGTACGGTCCAGAGGGCTGGATGAGCAGTTCTTC,CASSFVRSRGLDEQFF
TRBD2,TRBJ2-2,TRBV19,NA,TGTGCCAGTAGACAGGGGAGTAGCGGGAGATCCGCCGGGGAGCTGTTTTTT,CASRQGSSGRSAGELFF
TRBD1,TRBJ2-7,TRBV7-9,NA,TGTGCCAGCAGGGACAGGGGGGCCCACGAGCAGTACTTC,CASRDRGAHEQYF
TRBD1,TRBJ2-6,TRBV18,NA,TGTGCCAGCTCAGATACTCAGGGGGCGCCTGGGGCCAACGTCCTGACTTTC,CASSDTQGAPGANVLTF
NA,TRBJ2-7,TRBV27,NA,TGTGCCAGCAGGGACATTCTCTCCTACGAGCAGTACTTC,CASRDILSYEQYF
NA,TRBJ2-3,TRBV6-5,NA,TGTGCCGCGGAAACCTCAGCCCCAGATACGCAGTATTTT,CAAETSAPDTQYF